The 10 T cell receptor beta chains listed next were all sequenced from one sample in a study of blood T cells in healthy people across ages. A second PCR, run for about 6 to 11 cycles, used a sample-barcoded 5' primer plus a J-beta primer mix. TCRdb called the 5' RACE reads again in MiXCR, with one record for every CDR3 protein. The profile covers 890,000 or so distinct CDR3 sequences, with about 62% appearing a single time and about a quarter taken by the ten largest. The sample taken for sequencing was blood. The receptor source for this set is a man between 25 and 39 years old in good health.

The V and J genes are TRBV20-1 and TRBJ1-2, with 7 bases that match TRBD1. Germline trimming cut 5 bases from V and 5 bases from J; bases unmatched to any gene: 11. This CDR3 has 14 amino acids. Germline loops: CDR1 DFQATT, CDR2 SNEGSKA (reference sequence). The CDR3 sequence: CSAHWTGSIYGYTF. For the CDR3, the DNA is TGCAGTGCTCACTGGACAGGCTCGATTTATGGCTACACCTTC.

The chain's CDR3 is CASSLWANTNYGYTF. The CDR3 bases are TGTGCCAGCAGCTTATGGGCGAACACTAACTATGGCTACACCTTC. This chain joins TRBV7-8 and TRBJ1-2; D not resolved. The V end lost 2 bases, the J end lost 0 bases, and 10 bases lay between the germline ends. In germline, CDR1 is SGHVS, CDR2 FQNEAQ. This CDR3 is built from 15 residues.

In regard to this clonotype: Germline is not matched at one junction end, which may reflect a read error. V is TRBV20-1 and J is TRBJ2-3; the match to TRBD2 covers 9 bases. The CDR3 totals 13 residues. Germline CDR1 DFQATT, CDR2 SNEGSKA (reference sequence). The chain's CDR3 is CSAQTSGTYTQYF. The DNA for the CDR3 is TGCAGTGCCCAGACTAGCGGCACATATACGCAGTATTTT.

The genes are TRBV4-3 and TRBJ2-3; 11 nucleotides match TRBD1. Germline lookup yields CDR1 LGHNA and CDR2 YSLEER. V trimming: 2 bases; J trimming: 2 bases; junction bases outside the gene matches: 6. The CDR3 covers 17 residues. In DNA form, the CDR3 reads TGCGCCAGCAGCCAACGGGCGGGACAGGGGGACACAGATACGCAGTATTTT. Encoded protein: CASSQRAGQGDTDTQYF.

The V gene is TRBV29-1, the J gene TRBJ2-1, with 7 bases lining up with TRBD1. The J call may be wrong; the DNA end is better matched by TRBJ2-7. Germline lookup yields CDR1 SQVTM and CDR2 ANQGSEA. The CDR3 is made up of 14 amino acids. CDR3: CSVRAGTATYEQYF. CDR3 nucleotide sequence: TGCAGCGTCCGCGCCGGGACAGCTACCTACGAGCAGTACTTC.

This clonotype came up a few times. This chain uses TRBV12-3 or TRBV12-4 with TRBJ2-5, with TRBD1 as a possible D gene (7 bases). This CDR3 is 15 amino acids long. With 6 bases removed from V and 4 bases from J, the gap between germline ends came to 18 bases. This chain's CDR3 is CASRPKQGGTETQYF. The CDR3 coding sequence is TGTGCCAGCAGACCAAAGCAGGGGGGTACAGAGACCCAGTACTTC.

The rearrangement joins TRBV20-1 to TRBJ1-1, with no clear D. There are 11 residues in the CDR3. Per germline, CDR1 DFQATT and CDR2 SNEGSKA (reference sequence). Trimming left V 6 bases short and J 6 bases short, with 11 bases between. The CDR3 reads CSARPRPEAFF. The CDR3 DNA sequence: TGCAGTGCCCGTCCCCGACCTGAAGCTTTCTTT.

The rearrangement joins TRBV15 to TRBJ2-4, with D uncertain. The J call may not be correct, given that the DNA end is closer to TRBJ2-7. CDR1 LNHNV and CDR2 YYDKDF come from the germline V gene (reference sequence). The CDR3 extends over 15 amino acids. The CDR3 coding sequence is TGTGCCACCAGCAGAGATCGAGGCGTCGGCTACGAGCAGTACTTC. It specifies CATSRDRGVGYEQYF.

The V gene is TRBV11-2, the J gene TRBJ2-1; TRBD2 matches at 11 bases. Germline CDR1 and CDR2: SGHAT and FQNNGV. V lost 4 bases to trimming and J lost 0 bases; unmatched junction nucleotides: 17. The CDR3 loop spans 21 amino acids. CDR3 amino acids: CASSSPSPLAGGLSSYNEQFF. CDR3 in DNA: TGTGCCAGCAGCTCCCCCTCTCCCCTAGCGGGGGGTTTGAGCTCCTACAATGAGCAGTTCTTC. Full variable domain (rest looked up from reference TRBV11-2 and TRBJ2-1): EAGVAQSPRYKIIEKRQSVAFWCNPISGHATLYWYQQILGQGPKLLIQFQNNGVVDDSQLPKDRFSAERLKGVDSTLKIQPAKLEDSAVYLCASSSPSPLAGGLSSYNEQFFGPGTRLTVL.

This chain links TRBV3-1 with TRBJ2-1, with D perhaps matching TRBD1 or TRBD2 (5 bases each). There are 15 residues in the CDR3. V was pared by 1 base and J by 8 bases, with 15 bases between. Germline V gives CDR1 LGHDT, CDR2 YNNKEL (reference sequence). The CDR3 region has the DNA TGTGCCAGCAGCCAAGTATCGGTCGGGACCGATGAGCAGTTCTTC. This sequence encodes CASSQVSVGTDEQFF.